This T cell receptor (beta chain) came from a study of cytomegalovirus exposure and HLA in healthy donors. The PCR made use of 60 Vbeta and 13 Jbeta primers. Method: immunoSEQ multiplex PCR; TCRdb's copy keeps in-frame clones and lacks some. The sample holds about 100,000 clones, roughly three quarters seen once. Germline loops: CDR1 LNHDA, CDR2 SQIVND (reference sequence). V was trimmed by 0 bases and J by 0 bases, leaving 12 bases between them. The CDR3 extends over 16 amino acids. Nominally healthy donors provided the samples, though records likely missed some immune exposures. Study-wide results and caveats: Later analysis revealed greater clonal expansion in HLA-associated TCR beta chains than in equally common others. In vitro experiments confirmed that a few CMV-associated chains were specific for CMV antigens. Common viral pathogens (according to a later analysis) appeared linked to several of the most significant clusters.

Notes on this clone: As yet, its antigen is unknown.

The chain combines TRBV19 with TRBJ2-7; D is unresolved. The sequence was obtained from a female donor in good health and CMV-seropositive. The sample consisted of PBMCs. This CDR3 is CASSIDEDAVSYEQYF. The CDR3, as DNA: TGTGCCAGTAGTATAGATGAGGATGCCGTCTCCTACGAGCAGTACTTC.